This paragraph reports one TCR beta chain. Its recognized antigen is unknown. No quality values exist for individual bases; no much larger clone is one base distant. This specimen belongs to a study of human T cells and chemical hapten exposure (dated by TCRdb to about 2021). Study-level background: For sensitization, 2% DPC in acetone was applied to a roughly 2 cm by roughly 2 cm area of upper inner arm skin. Patients additionally received weekly therapeutic DPC doses to the scalp throughout the roughly 25-week study period. Patch tests used Finn chambers with 0.01% DPC on the upper back, scored after 6 days by International Contact Dermatitis Research Group standards. The mostly female patient cohort included alopecia areata with under or over 50% scalp involvement, alopecia totalis and alopecia universalis. Libraries were pooled for sequencing, and variation in per-sample TCR yields was attributed mainly to small differences in library volumes within the pool. Peripheral blood TCR repertoire changes were tracked in vivo in alopecia patients during primary and secondary sensitization to the hapten diphenylcyclopropenone (DPC). Patient blood was sampled pre-sensitization (week 0) and at 2, 6 and about 24 weeks after DPC sensitization. About 30 alopecia patients provided blood for TCR sequencing at one to four time points (pre-sensitization, 2, 6 and 24 weeks). The full study reports these points: All patients had alopecia, a presumed autoimmune disease, so their immune response might differ from that of healthy individuals. The number of TCRs above 1 in 1000 frequency did not change with DPC sensitization; there was no evidence of global repertoire structure alterations. After repeated subsampling, the strength of the expansion versus patch-test correlation and the threshold at which it became significant changed. A positive correlation was found between the number of PT1 expanded TCRs and patch test score, with significance reached at thresholds 8, 16 and 32 but not 4. Compared with pre-sensitization or healthy control sets, expanded TCRs formed significantly more large CDR3 similarity clusters, which is consistent with antigen-driven responses.

Germline trimming: 4 bases from V, 12 bases from J; junction bases outside gene matches: 6. The CDR3 runs 12 amino acids, cysteine and phenylalanine included. Only the CDR3 DNA is retained, 36 bases long and in frame from the first base. CDR1 is given as SGHAT and CDR2 as FQNNGV, both from the germline V gene. The method was RACE. Sequencing relied on a NextSeq 500. During library preparation, unique molecular identifiers were attached to individual cDNA molecules so that TCRs could be counted in a quantitative, reproducible way. From each blood RNA sample, both TCR alpha and TCR beta chains were sequenced. As for the original processing: The median number of TCRs per sample was roughly 94,000, ranging from about 20,000 to 690,600. The Decombinator software suite was used to annotate V, J and CDR3 in the TCR reads. For the PS versus PT1 abundance plots, all samples were subsampled to the same number of TCRs (28,000). Expanded TCRs were defined as absent before sensitization and observed at least eight times at the 2-week time point. TCRdb cleaned the public reads at Q25 with fastp, built clones with MiXCR and kept in-frame beta chains. Each entry merges the rows of one CDR3 protein and shows their most common DNA and genes. The V and J calls were determined by TCRdb, not by the authors. The sample table lists 50,000 to 75,000 distinct CDR3 sequences, approximately 11% of them with a count of one. Of the sample, roughly 2% is held by the ten largest clones.

Reading the label with the study, this specimen's time point is: patch test 3, about 24 weeks after DPC sensitization. The meaning of the sample's treatment or condition label: therapeutic diphenylcyclopropenone sensitization with weekly scalp DPC. At every patch-test visit, the blood draw took place before the patch test was put on. Eligible patients were aged 18 to 70, diagnosed with alopecia, deemed suitable for DPC therapy, and excluded if pregnant. Total RNA was extracted from unfractionated whole blood that had been collected in Tempus Blood RNA tubes. The sequencing used whole blood, collected in connection with sensitization to the hapten diphenylcyclopropenone (DPC). The TCR sequence derives from a young woman with alopecia areata. Some clones in this sample may be carry-over from other donors' samples. Recombination joined TRBV11-2 with TRBJ2-1, with 7 bases matching TRBD2. The CDR3 amino acid sequence is: CASSYIREVQFF. In nucleotides, the sequence is TGTGCCAGCAGCTACATCCGGGAGGTGCAGTTCTTC. Supplemented by the reference TRBV11-2 and TRBJ2-1 proteins around the CDR3, the complete variable domain is EAGVAQSPRYKIIEKRQSVAFWCNPISGHATLYWYQQILGQGPKLLIQFQNNGVVDDSQLPKDRFSAERLKGVDSTLKIQPAKLEDSAVYLCASSYIREVQFFGPGTRLTVL.